This TCR beta chain was recovered during a study of CD8+CD57+ T cells in acquired aplastic anemia. Broader study findings: Patients did not significantly differ from controls in CD8+ Simpson's diversity. Patients had under 30 CD8+ CDR3 sequences in common with controls (the shared set).

Patients chosen for sequencing had shown CD8+CD57+ cell expansion by flow cytometry. When blood sampling took place, the patients had received no therapy. This CDR3 comprises 14 residues. Looked up from germline, CDR1 is MNHEY and CDR2 is SVGAGI. V lost 2 bases to trimming and J lost 6 bases; unmatched junction nucleotides: 6. About this clonotype: Its specificity is unknown.

The study profiled TCR beta VDJ and CDR3 using genomic DNA as template. TCRdb passed the reads through MiXCR, listing each CDR3 protein once. The table lists about 120,000 distinct CDR3 sequences, 55% to 70% of them singletons. Sequences were obtained from sorted CD4+, CD8+, or CD8+CD57+ T cells (not recorded which) from PBMCs. The rearrangement uses TRBV6-5 and TRBJ1-2; 7 bases agree with TRBD1. The sequence came from a human donor with aplastic anemia. The CDR3 is CASSYTGTVDGYTF. CDR3 nucleotides: TGTGCCAGCAGTTACACCGGGACAGTAGATGGCTACACCTTC.